This T cell receptor (beta chain) was obtained from a study of blood T cells in healthy people across ages. PCR was performed a second time for roughly 6 to 12 cycles using a sample-barcoded 5' primer and a J-beta primer mix. TCRdb reanalysed the 5' RACE reads using MiXCR and keeps one entry per CDR3 protein. This sample carries roughly 2 million distinct CDR3 sequences, roughly 52% of them seen once, and the ten largest clones take about 2.1%. V was clipped by 7 bases and J by 3 bases, with 10 bases between them. CDR3 length equals 13 residues. From germline, CDR1 is MNHEY and CDR2 SVGEGT. This chain links TRBV6-2 or TRBV6-3 with TRBJ2-1; no reliable D call. This TCR was recovered from a woman aged 40 to 50 in good health. The sequencing sample was made of blood. The CDR3 nucleotides are TGTGCCAGCAAACCGAACAGCTACAATGAGCAGTTCTTC. Its translation is CASKPNSYNEQFF.